This is a list of T cell receptor beta chains from one sample in a study of T cell responses to AZD1222 COVID-19 vaccine. Profiled with immunoSEQ multiplex PCR; TCRdb holds only in-frame clones, not every one. This table has approximately 120,000 clones, 85% appearing once. Specimen: peripheral blood, collected 28 days after the second AZD1222 dose. The receptors derive from an adult who received the AZD1222 COVID-19 vaccine. Each CDR3 is given without its conserved first and last residue. Fields, in order: J gene, CDR3 length, V gene, D gene, CDR3 protein. A D gene is named only where the DNA matches it firmly.

>TRBJ1-4|12|TRBV9|.
ASSQGATNEKLF
>TRBJ2-5|12|TRBV7-2|TRBD1
ASSNTGASETQY
>TRBJ2-3|10|TRBV3-1/TRBV3-2|.
ASSQGARTQY
>TRBJ2-5|10|TRBV7-2|TRBD2
ASSLSGETQY
>TRBJ1-5|12|TRBV6-4|.
ASSVFAGGGQQH
>TRBJ1-2|13|TRBV6-5|.
ASSFGGLADYGYT
>TRBJ2-5|11|TRBV2|TRBD1
ASSVGQGETQY
>TRBJ2-3|14|TRBV13|TRBD2
ASSLDRLAHTDTQY
>TRBJ2-5|12|TRBV27|.
ASSWRGSEEDQY
>TRBJ1-2|10|TRBV7-6|.
ASSLAQGGYT
>TRBJ2-2|13|TRBV12-5|.
ASAWDGANTGELF
>TRBJ1-4|12|TRBV5-4|.
ASSNIQGNEKLF
>TRBJ1-3|13|TRBV5-5|.
ASSLAPGPGNTIY
>TRBJ1-2|10|TRBV9|.
ASSQEALYPA
>TRBJ1-6|13|TRBV7-3|.
ASSLSARGASPLH
>TRBJ1-2|11|TRBV6-6|.
ASSYAGDYGYT
>TRBJ2-7|12|TRBV5-4|.
ASSLVGSYYEQY
>TRBJ2-1|13|TRBV18|TRBD2
ASSAGGGPYNEQF
>TRBJ1-6|12|TRBV30|.
AWSRDLYNSPLH
>TRBJ2-7|11|TRBV7-3|.
ASSQQSGYEQY
>TRBJ1-6|14|TRBV3-1/TRBV3-2|.
ASSLRTQREHSPLH
>TRBJ1-4|12|TRBV30|.
AWSSGEANEKLF
>TRBJ2-7|13|TRBV7-2|TRBD2
ASSFSGGTLYEQY
>TRBJ1-2|15|TRBV6-2/TRBV6-3|TRBD1
ASSTGTGFLSGYGYT
>TRBJ2-1|11|TRBV12-3/TRBV12-4|.
ASSSNRDNEQF
>TRBJ1-1|9|TRBV30|.
AWSGEGEAF
>TRBJ2-2|13|TRBV5-1|.
ASSVQGRESGELF
>TRBJ2-2|13|TRBV2|TRBD2
ASIAGGRGTGELF
>TRBJ2-7|18|TRBV6-2/TRBV6-3|TRBD2
ASSYGLIQTSGQASYEQY
>TRBJ1-2|11|TRBV12-3/TRBV12-4|.
ASSLPPGLGYT
>TRBJ2-5|15|TRBV5-1|TRBD2
ASSPPGTSGGQETQY
>TRBJ2-3|11|TRBV6-6|.
ASSRSKSDTQY
>TRBJ2-7|13|TRBV27|TRBD1
ASSSRTGRSYEQY
>TRBJ1-2|14|TRBV7-2|.
ASSPRDTRANYGYT
>TRBJ1-1|14|TRBV3-1/TRBV3-2|.
ASSQDSGALGTEAF
>TRBJ1-6|13|TRBV28|.
ASLRLTGRVSPLH
>TRBJ2-7|13|TRBV7-2|TRBD2
ASSRPAGNSYEQY
>TRBJ1-2|15|TRBV11-2|TRBD1
ASSSLRVTDRNYGYT
>TRBJ1-6|14|TRBV5-4|TRBD1
ASSLRDRGLGSPLH
>TRBJ1-3|14|TRBV6-5|.
ASSYQADPSGNTIY
>TRBJ1-3|15|TRBV28|.
ASSNGGQFHSGNTIY
>TRBJ2-7|11|TRBV3-1/TRBV3-2|TRBD2
ASSRTSVYEQY
>TRBJ2-7|12|TRBV24-1|.
ATSDPGGTYEQY
>TRBJ2-2|14|TRBV9|TRBD1
ASSVGGQRNTGELF
>TRBJ2-3|11|TRBV2|.
ASSVIGTDTQY
>TRBJ1-4|13|TRBV27|.
ASSSRQWGNEKLF
>TRBJ2-7|12|TRBV30|.
AWSGRPGSYEQY
>TRBJ1-1|11|TRBV2|.
ASSDRGGAEAF
>TRBJ1-2|14|TRBV2|TRBD1
ASSPGTALSNYGYT
>TRBJ2-1|12|TRBV20-1|.
SASGRGASNEQF
>TRBJ2-4|14|TRBV5-1|TRBD2
ASSLAAGGPKNIQY
>TRBJ1-3|14|TRBV10-3|TRBD1
AISEKQGADGNTIY
>TRBJ2-2|10|TRBV27|.
ASSPNTGELF
>TRBJ1-2|14|TRBV4-1|TRBD1
ASSHLGQTNFYGYT
>TRBJ1-1|14|TRBV3-1/TRBV3-2|.
ASSQDPATMNTEAF
>TRBJ1-2|11|TRBV19|TRBD1
ASSWDRNYGYT
>TRBJ2-7|13|TRBV15|.
ATSRARLGAYEQY
>TRBJ2-1|12|TRBV19|TRBD1
ASSGQVVLNEQF
>TRBJ2-1|15|TRBV28|TRBD1
ASSSPQGQGGYNEQF